This TCR beta chain was sequenced during a study of control samples from healthy donors and cancer patients. V was trimmed by 7 bases and J by 8 bases, leaving 17 bases between them. The germline V gene has CDR1 MNHEY and CDR2 SMNVEV (reference sequence). This CDR3 is 13 amino acids long. This clone has only one observation. The protocol was immunoSEQ multiplex PCR, while the TCRdb copy is restricted to in-frame clones and leaves out a portion. Of around 140,000 clones in the sample, about 90% are singletons; the top ten hold 2.1%. This sequence originates from a woman aged 45-60 years in good health. The chain is built from TRBV27 and TRBJ1-2, with D perhaps TRBD1 (5 bases). What was sequenced was blood. The CDR3 region is CASMGGFSGGYTF. Here the CDR3 DNA reads TGTGCCAGCATGGGAGGTTTCTCAGGGGGCTACACCTTC.